This entry concerns a single TCR beta chain. Which antigen it targets is not known. Its ends do not fully match the called genes, so a read error is possible. This record comes from a study of T-cell reconstitution after alpha-beta-depleted transplantation in children (dated by TCRdb to 2016 to 2017). About the study as a whole: The study quantitatively tracked T-cell immune reconstitution after TCRalphabeta/CD19-depleted allogeneic hematopoietic cell transplantation in children using TCR repertoire profiling.

Library prep was done by PCR. The instrument given in TCRdb is Illumina HiSeq 2500. Molecular barcoding was employed in the preparation of TCR libraries, with unique molecular identifiers being used to normalize TCRbeta repertoire quantification. The public sequencing data were trimmed at Q25 with fastp and processed into clonotypes with MiXCR by TCRdb, which kept only in-frame beta chains. A single entry per CDR3 protein holds the most common genes and DNA from its merged rows. In all, the sample holds over 200,000 distinct CDR3 sequences, and around 9.6% of those were seen once. The ten largest clonotypes hold roughly 6.2% of the sample. This receptor was identified in a human donor who donated a stem cell graft to a child with acute lymphoblastic leukemia. This specimen was PBMCs from the stem cell graft donor, taken from the stem cell graft.

The CDR3 region reads CCAFRWGENYGYTF. The nucleotide sequence reads TGCTGTGCCTTCCGTTGGGGGGAGAACTATGGCTACACCTTC. The chain was built from TRBV20-1 and TRBJ1-2; TRBD1 is a weak D gene call, 5 bases matching. From the germline V gene (reference sequence), CDR1 is DFQATT and CDR2 is SNEGSKA. The CDR3 starts with the cysteine, ends with the phenylalanine, and has 14 residues. Just the 42-base CDR3 DNA is kept, in frame starting at base 1.